This T cell receptor beta chain was captured in a study of cytotoxic CD8 clonotypes in ibrutinib-treated CLL. Study context: Partial responses totalled approximately 25 and complete responses 2; after median roughly 68 months, approximately 15 remained remitted and around twelve progressed. Mean per-sample yields comprised about 250,000 productive templates and 80,000 to 100,000 productive rearrangements. The study, taken as a whole, reports: Under therapy, public clonotypes either contracted or stayed stable, and they were uncommon. Clonality rose at ibrutinib response and fell back toward baseline at progression.

Deletions cut 0 bases from V and 3 bases from J, with 10 bases between. Germline lookup yields CDR1 SGHRS and CDR2 YFSETQ. The CDR3 loop spans 14 amino acids. The repertoire was sequenced with immunoSEQ multiplex PCR; TCRdb's copy has only in-frame clones and lacks some. The table includes about 140,000 clones, approximately 77% detected once. Details on this clone: As yet, its antigen is unknown.

The sample consisted of PBMCs, taken after 12 months of ibrutinib treatment. The sequence was obtained from a human donor with chronic lymphocytic leukemia. The chain joins TRBV5-1 to TRBJ2-7; tentatively, D is TRBD1 or TRBD2 (6 bases each). The CDR3 reads CASSLGGGIYEQYF. DNA for the CDR3: TGCGCCAGCAGCTTGGGAGGGGGGATCTACGAGCAGTACTTC.